Listed below are T cell receptor beta chains from one sample, sequenced in a study of OX40 agonist ivuxolimab in advanced cancers. Assay used: immunoSEQ multiplex PCR; TCRdb lists only in-frame clones, some missing. The sample has 65,000 to 95,000 clones, roughly 83% seen once; the top ten hold 5.5% to 8%. Sequencing was performed on CD4+ or CD8+ T cells sorted from blood, taken in a trial of the OX40 agonist ivuxolimab. These receptors were obtained from an adult with an advanced solid tumor such as melanoma, head and neck, liver or kidney cancer. Each CDR3 is given with its conserved first and last residue. D genes are given only for firm matches. The size entry is marked missing in some rows and otherwise reads once, few, many or a size class.

TRBJ2-3,-,TRBV5-1,-,TGCGCCAGCAGCTTATCACAGGGATGGTTCACAGATACGCAGTATTTT,CASSLSQGWFTDTQYF
TRBJ2-1,-,TRBV5-6,TRBD2,TGTGCCAGCAGCTTGGAGCCTAGCGGGATACCTGAGCAGTTCTTC,CASSLEPSGIPEQFF
TRBJ1-6,-,TRBV2,-,TGTGCCAGCAGTGTCATCTATGGGGGTGTGCCCTATAATTCACCCCTCCACTTT,CASSVIYGGVPYNSPLHF
TRBJ1-1,-,TRBV18,-,TGTGCCAGCTCACCAGATGTCAGCACTGAAGCTTTCTTT,CASSPDVSTEAFF
TRBJ1-6,-,TRBV2,-,TGTGCCAGCAGTGAACAGGGGCACAATAATTCACCCCTCCACTTT,CASSEQGHNNSPLHF
TRBJ2-1,-,TRBV11-2,-,TGTGCCAGCAGCTTAGGAGGCAGCTCGCGGGGAAATGAGCAGTTCTTC,CASSLGGSSRGNEQFF
TRBJ2-7,once,TRBV9,TRBD2,TGTGCCAGCAGCGTAAGGGAGGGACCCTACGAGCAGTACTTC,CASSVREGPYEQYF
TRBJ2-1,-,TRBV6-6,-,TGTGCCAGCAGTGGTACAGGCACCGAGCAGTTCTTC,CASSGTGTEQFF
TRBJ1-1,-,TRBV5-6,-,TGTGCCAGCAGCTTGGGGGACTTGAACACTGAAGCTTTCTTT,CASSLGDLNTEAFF
TRBJ1-1,-,TRBV7-8,-,TGTGCCAGCAGCCGGCGGGAGACTGAAGCTTTCTTT,CASSRRETEAFF
TRBJ2-5,-,TRBV18,-,TGTGCCAGCTCACCACCGTTCCAAGAGACCCAGTACTTC,CASSPPFQETQYF
TRBJ2-5,-,TRBV5-1,-,TGCGCCAGCAGCTTTCAGGGTTCGGAGACCCAGTACTTC,CASSFQGSETQYF
TRBJ1-1,-,TRBV19,TRBD1,TGTGCCAGTCTACAGGGGAGGACTGAAGCTTTCTTT,CASLQGRTEAFF
TRBJ2-7,-,TRBV19,TRBD2,TGTGCCAGTAGTTCCTATAGCGGGGGGCACTACGAGCAGTACTTC,CASSSYSGGHYEQYF
TRBJ2-1,-,TRBV9,TRBD2,TGTGCCAGCAGCCTTCAAGCGGGAGGGGGGAATGAGCAGTTCTTC,CASSLQAGGGNEQFF
TRBJ2-1,-,TRBV14,-,TGTGCCAGCAGTCATAGCGTACGCGGGTACAATGAGCAGTTCTTC,CASSHSVRGYNEQFF
TRBJ1-2,-,TRBV4-1,-,TGCGCCAGCAGCCAAGACCTGGACTTAGTCTCCTATGGCTACACCTTC,CASSQDLDLVSYGYTF
TRBJ1-5,once,TRBV7-2,TRBD1,TGTGCCAGCAGCCCCCAGGACAGGGGCCTAACGGGTCAGCCCCAGCATTTT,CASSPQDRGLTGQPQHF
TRBJ1-2,-,TRBV9,-,TGTGCCAGCAGCGTAGGGGGGACGGCTTTAGGCTATGGCTACACCTTC,CASSVGGTALGYGYTF
TRBJ2-7,-,TRBV2,-,TGTGCCAGCAGGTGGGACGTTCAGATCTCCTACGAGCAGTACTTC,CASRWDVQISYEQYF
TRBJ2-1,-,TRBV7-6,-,TGTGCCAGCAGCATAGGTCTCCAGGGGGAGCAGTTCTTC,CASSIGLQGEQFF
TRBJ2-2,-,TRBV11-1,-,TGTGCCAGCAGCTTATCGGCACATATGGGTCGGAGGGAGCTGTTTTTT,CASSLSAHMGRRELFF
TRBJ1-3,few,TRBV18,-,TGTGCCAGCTCACCAGTCGACTCTGGAAACACCATATATTTT,CASSPVDSGNTIYF
TRBJ2-7,-,TRBV6-1,-,TGTGCCAGTTCAGGGGGGAATTCCTACGAGCAGTACTTC,CASSGGNSYEQYF
TRBJ1-1,few,TRBV5-1,TRBD1,TGCGCCAGCAGTTCGACGGCCGGGACAGTAAGCACTGAAGCTTTCTTT,CASSSTAGTVSTEAFF
TRBJ1-4,-,TRBV7-9,TRBD1,TGTGCCAGCAGCCCGGGGCTACAGGGGGCTAATGAAAAACTGTTTTTT,CASSPGLQGANEKLFF
TRBJ2-4,-,TRBV7-2,TRBD1,TGTGCCAGCAGGCTACAGGGGGCCAAAAACATTCAGTACTTC,CASRLQGAKNIQYF
TRBJ2-1,-,TRBV7-9,TRBD2,TGTGCCAGCAGCCTTAGCGGGAGCATACCCTACAATGAGCAGTTCTTC,CASSLSGSIPYNEQFF
TRBJ2-6,-,TRBV10-3,-,TGTGCCATCAACGCCGCGATCAGCTCTGGGGCCAACGTCCTGACTTTC,CAINAAISSGANVLTF
TRBJ1-1,-,TRBV7-2,-,TGTGCCAGCTGGGCTGTTCAACCGAACACTGAAGCTTTCTTT,CASWAVQPNTEAFF
TRBJ2-1,-,TRBV18,-,TGTGCCAGCTCACCGCAGGGAAGTGGCAATGAGCAGTTCTTC,CASSPQGSGNEQFF
TRBJ1-2,few,TRBV5-5,-,TGTGCCAGCAGCTTGAGGGACGGAAAAACTAACTATGGCTACACCTTC,CASSLRDGKTNYGYTF
TRBJ1-3,-,TRBV7-9,-,TGTGCCAGCAGCCCCCAGGTCTCTGGAAACACCATATATTTT,CASSPQVSGNTIYF
TRBJ1-3,-,TRBV2,TRBD1,TGTGCCAGCAGTGAAAATGCGGCAGGGGGCGGAAACACCATATATTTT,CASSENAAGGGNTIYF
TRBJ2-3,-,TRBV6-5,-,TGTGCCAGCAGTTACGAGGAGGGGGTGGCAGATACGCAGTATTTT,CASSYEEGVADTQYF
TRBJ2-7,-,TRBV7-3,-,TGTGCACCGAACGACCGGGGCTCCTACGAGCAGTACTTC,CAPNDRGSYEQYF
TRBJ1-1,few,TRBV29-1,TRBD1,TGCAGCGTTGAAAAGGCAGGGGGGAACACTGAAGCTTTCTTT,CSVEKAGGNTEAFF
TRBJ1-4,-,TRBV30,-,TGTGCCTGGAGTTTCAGCTCAACTAATGAAAAACTGTTTTTT,CAWSFSSTNEKLFF
TRBJ1-2,-,TRBV25-1,-,TGTGCCAGCAGTGAATATGGGGGGCCGGATTCGGATGGCTACACCTTC,CASSEYGGPDSDGYTF
TRBJ1-4,-,TRBV6-5,TRBD1,TGTGCCAGCGGAATGGGGACAGGGGATGAAAAACTGTTTTTT,CASGMGTGDEKLFF